Below, 3 T cell receptor beta chains from the same sample are listed, as sequenced in a study of blood T cell repertoires in COVID-19. TCRdb's table, derived via immunoSEQ multiplex PCR, lists solely in-frame clones and lacks some. The repertoire consists of 200,000 to 300,000 clones, with around four fifths occurring once and the leading ten covering approximately 4%. Sequences were obtained from peripheral blood. The source is a man aged 55 to 69 with acute or convalescent COVID-19.

This rearrangement joins TRBV5-3 to TRBJ2-2, with a tentative D call TRBD2 (5 bases). TRBV5-3 is reported as an ORF; its role is uncertain. The CDR3 extends over 16 amino acids. Trimming removed 4 bases at V and 1 base at J, with 14 bases between. CDR3 in amino acids: CARSPDSSLNTGELFF. CDR3 nucleotide sequence: TGTGCCAGAAGCCCGGACTCCTCCCTGAACACCGGGGAGCTGTTTTTT.

The rearrangement uses TRBV5-1 and TRBJ2-2, with 7 positions matching TRBD1. The V gene's germline CDR1 is SGHRS and CDR2 YFSETQ. After removal of 3 bases from V and 4 bases from J, the junction contained 9 bases not matched to a gene. The CDR3 length is 16 residues. This CDR3 reads CASSSRDSIRTGELFF. CDR3 nucleotides: TGCGCCAGCAGCTCCCGGGACAGTATTCGCACCGGGGAGCTGTTTTTT.

The chain joins TRBV6-5 to TRBJ2-1; D call uncertain. The CDR3 consists of 13 residues. V lost 5 bases to trimming and J lost 8 bases, with 13 bases between them. Per the germline V gene, CDR1 is MNHEY and CDR2 is SVGAGI. The chain's CDR3 is CASSIRPQDEQFF. CDR3 nucleotide sequence: TGTGCCAGCAGTATTCGTCCCCAGGATGAGCAGTTCTTC.